This T cell receptor beta chain emerged from a study of post-analysis software for immune sequencing data. Study-wide results and caveats: TRBV segments more frequent in patients than in controls numbered a few and included TRBV5-6, TRBV5-1 and TRBV20-1.

Unique molecular identifiers had been added to the TCR beta cDNA libraries. MiXCR, run by TCRdb on the PCR reads, gives a single entry per CDR3 protein. The table shows more than 450,000 distinct CDR3 sequences, with around 31% occurring only once. The CDR3 consists of 15 residues. V lost 6 bases and J 4 bases, leaving 18 bases between the germline ends. Germline CDR1 MNHEY, CDR2 SMNVEV (reference sequence). This clonotype came up a few times. The antigen remains unidentified. The sequencing sample was made of blood. The chain links TRBV27 to TRBJ1-2; D is perhaps TRBD1 (5 bases). The TCR was taken from a girl under 18 with multiple sclerosis. The CDR3 protein is CASSSGDSRLYGYTF. The CDR3 DNA reads TGTGCCAGCAGCTCGGGAGACAGTCGACTCTATGGCTACACCTTC.